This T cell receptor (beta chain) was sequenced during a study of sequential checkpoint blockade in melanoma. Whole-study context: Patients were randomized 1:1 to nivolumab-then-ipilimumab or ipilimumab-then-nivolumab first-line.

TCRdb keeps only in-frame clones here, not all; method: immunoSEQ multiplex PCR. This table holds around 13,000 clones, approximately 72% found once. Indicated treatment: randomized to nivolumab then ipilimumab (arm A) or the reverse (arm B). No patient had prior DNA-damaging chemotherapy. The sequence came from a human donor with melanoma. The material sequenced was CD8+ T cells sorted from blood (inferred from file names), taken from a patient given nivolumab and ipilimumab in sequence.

The CDR3 DNA is TGTGCCAGCACTAATAGGCAGGGGGCCAACTCTGGGGCCAACGTCCTGACTTTC. It is translated as CASTNRQGANSGANVLTF. The gene calls are TRBV28 and TRBJ2-6, with 8 positions matching TRBD1. The germline CDR1 and CDR2 sequences are MDHEN and SYDVKM. Trimming removed 7 bases from V and 0 bases from J; junction bases left unmatched: 11. CDR3 length: 18 residues.